The 13 T cell receptor beta chains listed next were all sequenced from one sample in a study of blood T cell repertoires in COVID-19. Only in-frame clones appear in the TCRdb table, and some are missing; sequencing was by immunoSEQ multiplex PCR. The sample lists 100,000 or so clones, more than 75% occurring once. Material for sequencing was peripheral blood. The source is a man between 60 and 75 years old with active or convalescent COVID-19.

V usage is TRBV27 and J usage is TRBJ2-7; tentatively, D is TRBD2 (5 bases). The germline V gene has CDR1 MNHEY and CDR2 SMNVEV (reference sequence). The CDR3 spans 15 residues. Trimming left V 8 bases short and J 2 bases short, with 19 bases between. The CDR3 spells CASPPTRGKAYEQYF. DNA for the CDR3: TGTGCCAGCCCTCCGACCCGGGGTAAGGCCTACGAGCAGTACTTC.

This clone was recorded once. The chain has TRBV27 and TRBJ2-2, with 13 nucleotides matching TRBD2. This CDR3 is built from 18 residues. Germline assignment: CDR1 MNHEY and CDR2 SMNVEV (reference sequence). J was trimmed by 3 bases and V by 6 bases; bases with no gene match: 10. This chain's CDR3 is CASSPAPGLAGYTGELFF. Here the CDR3 DNA reads TGTGCCAGCAGCCCCGCACCGGGACTAGCGGGGTACACCGGGGAGCTGTTTTTT.

V is TRBV2 and J is TRBJ2-1; 9 bases fit TRBD2. The CDR3 spans 15 residues. Trimming cost V 6 bases and J 9 bases; bases outside gene matches: 12. CDR1 SNHLY and CDR2 FYNNEI come from the germline V gene. This CDR3 reads CASRMGTSSSGEQFF. CDR3 DNA: TGTGCCAGCAGGATGGGGACTAGCAGTAGTGGTGAGCAGTTCTTC.

This chain joins TRBV7-2 and TRBJ1-4, with D possibly being TRBD1 (6 bases). Germline V gene sequence: CDR1 SGHTA, CDR2 FQGNSA. The CDR3 extends over 15 amino acids. Trimming took 1 base from V and 2 from J, leaving 8 bases between them. CDR3 bases: TGTGCCAGCAGCTTAGGACAGGTCACTAATGAAAAACTGTTTTTT. It translates to CASSLGQVTNEKLFF. The complete variable domain, with remaining parts taken from reference TRBV7-2 and TRBJ1-4, reads GAGVSQSPSNKVTEKGKDVELRCDPISGHTALYWYRQSLGQGLEFLIYFQGNSAPDKSGLPSDRFSAERTGGSVSTLTIQRTQQEDSAVYLCASSLGQVTNEKLFFGSGTQLSVL.

The gene calls are TRBV10-2 and TRBJ1-1; 7 bases are shared with TRBD1. Losses at the gene ends were 5 bases for V and 0 bases for J; bases not matched to a gene: 6. Germline V gene data show CDR1 as WSHSY and CDR2 as SAAADI. The CDR3 consists of 15 residues. The CDR3 region has the DNA TGCGCCAGCAGTACCCGGACAGGAATGAACACTGAAGCTTTCTTT. Residues: CASSTRTGMNTEAFF.

CDR3 in DNA: TGTGCCAGCAGTCTCACAGGGGGCGAAACTGAAGCTTTCTTT. This codes for CASSLTGGETEAFF. V gene TRBV6-5 combines with J gene TRBJ1-1; TRBD1 matches 9 bases. This CDR3 contains 14 residues. Germline V lookup: CDR1 MNHEY, CDR2 SVGAGI. The V gene end was trimmed by 5 bases and the J gene end by 5 bases; junction bases not matched to a gene: 6.

V and J are TRBV10-1 and TRBJ2-2; D is undetermined. V was clipped by 6 bases and J by 6 bases, with 11 bases between them. Per germline, CDR1 WNHNN and CDR2 SYGVQD (reference sequence). The CDR3 spans 13 residues. The CDR3 loop reads CASSQSWSGELFF. DNA for the CDR3: TGCGCCAGCAGCCAGTCTTGGTCCGGGGAGCTGTTTTTT.

This clone was observed once. J is TRBJ2-3 and V is TRBV19, with TRBD2 matching over 8 bases. Germline V gene lookup returns CDR1 LNHDA and CDR2 SQIVND (reference sequence). Unmatched junction bases numbered 13, after V lost 6 bases and J lost 8 bases. This CDR3 has 15 residues. The CDR3 bases are TGTGCCAGTAGCAAGATGGGGGGTCGGGAGGGTACGCAGTATTTT. Its protein is CASSKMGGREGTQYF.

The chain uses TRBV3-1 (or the pseudogene TRBV3-2) and TRBJ2-4, with D perhaps TRBD1 (6 bases). The germline V gene has CDR1 LGHDT and CDR2 YNNKEL (reference sequence). The CDR3 sequence is 17 residues long. V shed 6 bases and J shed 4 bases, with 22 bases lying between them. Written as DNA, the CDR3 is TGTGCCAGCAGACTGAGCTCTCAGGGGCGAAATAAAAACATTCAGTACTTC. This encodes CASRLSSQGRNKNIQYF.

This clone was picked up a small number of times. The chain combines TRBV5-6 with TRBJ1-2; TRBD1 agrees at 7 bases. The CDR3 is 14 residues long. Germline lookup yields CDR1 SGHDT and CDR2 YYEEEE. J gave up 2 bases and V 2 bases, and 3 bases lay outside the gene matches. CDR3 sequence: CASSLSTGNYGYTF. In DNA, the CDR3 is TGTGCCAGCAGCTTATCGACAGGGAACTATGGCTACACCTTC.

The chain has TRBV13 and TRBJ1-2; tentative D call: TRBD1 (6 bases). This CDR3 is 13 amino acids long. The germline gives CDR1 PRHDT, CDR2 FYEKMQ (reference sequence). Trimming cost V 3 bases and J 8 bases, with 13 bases left between them. CDR3 bases: TGTGCCAGCAGCTTTGGGACAAACAGGGGCTACACCTTC. This sequence encodes CASSFGTNRGYTF.

The V and J genes are TRBV20-1 and TRBJ2-1; tentatively, D is TRBD2 (5 bases). Germline assignment: CDR1 DFQATT and CDR2 SNEGSKA (reference sequence). V shed 7 bases and J shed 8 bases, with 9 bases lying between them. The CDR3 extends over 10 amino acids. In DNA form, the CDR3 reads TGCAGTGGGGTCGGGGATGAGCAGTTCTTC. It translates to CSGVGDEQFF.

The genes are TRBV7-2 and TRBJ2-3, with D possibly matching TRBD2 (6 bases). The germline V and J ends were trimmed by 6 bases and 2 bases, with 15 bases remaining between them. In germline, CDR1 is SGHTA, CDR2 FQGNSA. The CDR3 sequence is 15 residues long. CDR3 in amino acids: CASSQSGHYTDTQYF. Written as DNA, the CDR3 is TGTGCCAGCAGTCAGAGCGGGCACTACACAGATACGCAGTATTTT.